These T cell receptor beta chains were read from a single sample in a study of T cell responses to AZD1222 COVID-19 vaccine. Here immunoSEQ multiplex PCR was the method, and the copy in TCRdb shows in-frame clones only, minus some. Of 100,000 to 150,000 clones detected, around 84% appear once; the ten largest clones hold around 22%. The sequencing used peripheral blood, collected on day 0 of AZD1222 vaccination. Source of these receptors: an adult in good health. Each CDR3 is given with its conserved first and last residue. The D gene is left open where the match is weak. Expanded clones get a size class; other rows say once, few or many, or leave the size out.

CDR3	DNA	J	V	size	D
CASSLAGAGTNTEAFF	TGCGCCAGCAGCTTGGCAGGGGCCGGGACGAACACTGAAGCTTTCTTT	TRBJ1-1	TRBV5-1	-	-
CASSLGGTASGNTIYF	TGTGCCAGCAGCTTAGGGGGGACAGCCTCTGGAAACACCATATATTTT	TRBJ1-3	TRBV7-9	few	TRBD1
CASSTGEGGELFF	TGTGCCAGCTCTACAGGGGAAGGCGGGGAGCTGTTTTTT	TRBJ2-2	TRBV28	-	TRBD1
CASSSFRAGEQYF	TGTGCCAGCAGTTCATTCAGGGCTGGCGAGCAGTACTTC	TRBJ2-7	TRBV6-6	-	-
CASSSPPGGYGYTF	TGTGCCAGCAGTTCCCCTCCAGGGGGCTATGGCTACACCTTC	TRBJ1-2	TRBV28	-	TRBD1
CASSIIGTGQETQYF	TGCGCCAGCAGCATCATAGGGACAGGACAAGAGACCCAGTACTTC	TRBJ2-5	TRBV5-1	-	TRBD1
CAINVDRNTEAFF	TGTGCCATCAATGTCGACAGGAACACTGAAGCTTTCTTT	TRBJ1-1	TRBV10-3	-	-
CASSLGAGPGKNIQYF	TGTGCCAGCAGCCTAGGGGCGGGGCCCGGGAAAAACATTCAGTACTTC	TRBJ2-4	TRBV7-2	medium-sized	-
CASSQDVEGQFSPLHF	TGCGCCAGCAGCCAAGATGTCGAGGGGCAGTTTTCACCCCTCCACTTT	TRBJ1-6	TRBV4-3	-	-
CASSGGASYEQYF	TGTGCCAGCTCAGGGGGGGCCTCCTACGAGCAGTACTTC	TRBJ2-7	TRBV9	-	-
CASSQALDSYQPQHF	TGTGCCAGCAGCCAAGCTCTGGACAGTTATCAGCCCCAGCATTTT	TRBJ1-5	TRBV3-1/TRBV3-2	few	-
CATRPGPSRYGYTF	TGTGCCACCCGGCCCGGACCCAGTCGGTATGGCTACACCTTC	TRBJ1-2	TRBV28	once	-
CASSLADYEKLFF	TGTGCCAGCAGCTTGGCGGACTATGAAAAACTGTTTTTT	TRBJ1-4	TRBV5-6	-	-
CASSDRGGQYF	TGTGCCAGCAGTGACAGGGGGGGTCAGTACTTC	TRBJ2-7	TRBV27	-	TRBD1
CASSHRTGDQPQHF	TGTGCCAGCAGCCATCGGACAGGGGATCAGCCCCAGCATTTT	TRBJ1-5	TRBV7-2	-	TRBD1
CASTTGRNYGYTF	TGTGCCAGTACAACCGGACGGAACTATGGCTACACCTTC	TRBJ1-2	TRBV12-3/TRBV12-4	-	-
CASYGGGGNTIYF	TGTGCCAGCTACGGAGGGGGGGGAAACACCATATATTTT	TRBJ1-3	TRBV28	once	-
CASSQDPGSYEQYF	TGCGCCAGCAGCCAAGACCCCGGATCCTACGAGCAGTACTTC	TRBJ2-7	TRBV4-1	-	-
CASSVDGSYTEAFF	TGTGCCAGCAGCGTAGACGGCAGCTACACTGAAGCTTTCTTT	TRBJ1-1	TRBV9	-	-
CASSGLAGDEQFF	TGTGCCAGCAGTGGACTAGCGGGCGATGAGCAGTTCTTC	TRBJ2-1	TRBV3-1/TRBV3-2	-	TRBD2
CSASRRDQPQHF	TGCAGTGCTAGTCGCCGGGATCAGCCCCAGCATTTT	TRBJ1-5	TRBV20-1	-	-
CASRPLKGFSEAFF	TGTGCCAGCAGACCATTGAAGGGGTTTTCTGAAGCTTTCTTT	TRBJ1-1	TRBV11-2	-	-
CASRWGRDRKTIEQFF	TGTGCAAGTCGCTGGGGTCGGGACAGAAAGACGATTGAGCAGTTCTTC	TRBJ2-1	TRBV12-2	-	-
CASSRGGQETQYF	TGTGCCAGCTCGCGTGGGGGGCAAGAGACCCAGTACTTC	TRBJ2-5	TRBV18	-	-
CASSQDRASYEQYF	TGTGCCAGCAGCCAGGACAGGGCCTCCTACGAGCAGTACTTC	TRBJ2-7	TRBV7-2	-	TRBD1
CASSHDRLGAKNIQYF	TGTGCCAGCAGCCATGACAGGTTAGGAGCCAAAAACATTCAGTACTTC	TRBJ2-4	TRBV7-9	-	-
CASSSSGQRAEAFF	TGCGCCAGCAGTTCGAGTGGGCAGAGGGCTGAAGCTTTCTTT	TRBJ1-1	TRBV10-2	few	-
CASSLDRPDNNEQFF	TGTGCCAGCAGCTTAGACAGGCCTGATAACAATGAGCAGTTCTTC	TRBJ2-1	TRBV11-2	-	-
CASCEVASTGELFF	TGTGCCAGCTGTGAGGTTGCCTCGACCGGGGAGCTGTTTTTT	TRBJ2-2	TRBV2	-	-
CASSFGDIRGETQYF	TGTGCCAGCAGCTTCGGGGACATCCGGGGGGAGACCCAGTACTTC	TRBJ2-5	TRBV7-9	-	-
CASRRTGGTEAFF	TGCGCCAGCAGGAGGACCGGGGGCACTGAAGCTTTCTTT	TRBJ1-1	TRBV10-1	-	-
CASSSSRLVETQYF	TGTGCCAGCAGCTCCTCTCGCCTGGTGGAGACCCAGTACTTC	TRBJ2-5	TRBV11-2	few	-
CASSLLPGGQWEQYF	TGTGCCAGCAGTCTCCTTCCGGGAGGACAGTGGGAGCAGTACTTC	TRBJ2-7	TRBV28	-	-
CASSYRGLVHHSGNTIYF	TGTGCCAGCAGCTACAGGGGTCTAGTTCACCACTCTGGAAACACCATATATTTT	TRBJ1-3	TRBV5-4	-	TRBD1
CASSLAGTETYEQYF	TGTGCCAGCAGCTTAGCGGGGACGGAAACCTACGAGCAGTACTTC	TRBJ2-7	TRBV7-2	-	-
CASSQDPTSGGLVKTQYF	TGTGCCAGCAGCCAAGATCCGACTAGCGGGGGGCTGGTGAAGACCCAGTACTTC	TRBJ2-5	TRBV4-2	-	TRBD2
CASRRRGAGELFF	TGTGCCAGCAGGCGCCGCGGGGCCGGGGAGCTGTTTTTT	TRBJ2-2	TRBV2	-	-
CASSFEAEDTQYF	TGTGCCAGCAGCTTTGAAGCGGAAGATACGCAGTATTTT	TRBJ2-3	TRBV7-2	-	-